What follows are 21 T cell receptor beta chains derived from one specimen sequenced in a study of T cell changes during pregnancy in multiple sclerosis. Sequencing was performed with immunoSEQ multiplex PCR; in TCRdb, only in-frame clones are kept and a portion is missing. The profile shows roughly 49,000 clones, around 93% of them singletons. This material consisted of CD8+ T cells from peripheral blood mononuclear cells, taken after pregnancy. These receptors were collected from a female donor with multiple sclerosis, enrolled in a pregnancy study.

The CDR3: CASSYSDRYGYTF. The DNA for the CDR3 is TGTGCCAGCAGTTACTCCGACAGATATGGCTACACCTTC. The chain carries TRBV6-5 and TRBJ1-2; perhaps TRBD1 as D (5 bases). The CDR3 is 13 residues long. Deletions cut 0 bases from V and 5 bases from J, with 7 bases between. CDR1 is MNHEY and CDR2 is SVGAGI in the germline V gene.

This clone was recorded once. The gene calls are TRBV10-3 and TRBJ2-7; 12 positions match TRBD1. The V and J ends lost 6 bases and 0 bases, in that order; junction bases with no gene match: 18. The CDR3 runs 20 residues. The V gene's germline CDR1 is ENHRY and CDR2 SYGVKD. The CDR3 DNA reads as TGTGCCATCAGAAAATCCGGGACAGGGGGCTACCGACATGGCTCCTACGAGCAGTACTTC. Residues: CAIRKSGTGGYRHGSYEQYF.

Comments on this clone: The sample holds other DNA sequences that translate to the same CDR3. The chain recombines TRBV9 with TRBJ1-1; 7 bases match TRBD1. This CDR3 has 12 residues. Germline trimming cut 4 bases from V and 8 bases from J; bases unmatched to any gene: 5. Per germline, CDR1 SGDLS and CDR2 YYNGEE. Here the CDR3 reads CASSTRQGEAFF. CDR3 nucleotide sequence: TGTGCCAGCAGCACTCGACAGGGCGAAGCTTTCTTT.

V and J are TRBV5-4 and TRBJ1-2, with 7 bases fitting TRBD1. From germline, CDR1 is SGHNT and CDR2 YYREEE (reference sequence). The CDR3 sequence is 14 residues long. Trimming cost V 4 bases and J 4 bases; bases outside gene matches: 7. CDR3 loop: CASSRTGPLYGYTF. CDR3 in DNA: TGTGCCAGCAGCCGGACAGGCCCCCTCTATGGCTACACCTTC.

Here the CDR3 reads CASSSDRGGNTIYF. CDR3 nucleotides: TGTGCCAGCAGTTCCGACAGGGGAGGAAACACCATATATTTT. The chain is built from TRBV6-6 and TRBJ1-3, with TRBD1 matching over 8 bases. CDR1 and CDR2 from the germline V gene are MNHNY and SVGAGI (reference sequence). The CDR3 consists of 14 residues. V dropped 4 bases and J dropped 4; count of bases not matched to a gene: 3.

The chain has TRBV4-1 and TRBJ2-5; maybe TRBD1 (5 bases). Trimming took 1 base from V and 5 from J, leaving 8 bases between them. This CDR3 comprises 13 residues. Germline loops: CDR1 MGHRA, CDR2 YSYEKL. The CDR3 region has the DNA TGCGCCAGCAGCCAAGTTCCAGGGGAGACCCAGTACTTC. Translation gives CASSQVPGETQYF.

A single count supports this clone. The gene calls are TRBV28 and TRBJ1-5; weak D call: TRBD1 (5 bases). CDR1 and CDR2 (germline): MDHEN, SYDVKM. This CDR3 region has 16 residues. V was clipped by 6 bases and J by 8 bases, with 23 bases between them. CDR3 nucleotide sequence: TGTGCCAGCAGCCCCCGCCGTCCAGGGCTTGGGGAGCCCCAGCATTTT. Translation: CASSPRRPGLGEPQHF.

The genes are TRBV7-3 and TRBJ2-1, with TRBD2 matching over 7 bases. The CDR3 runs 17 residues. Per the germline V gene, CDR1 is SGHTA and CDR2 is FQGTGA. J lost 5 bases, V lost 2 bases, and 12 bases had no gene match. CDR3 nucleotide sequence: TGTGCCAGCAGCTTATCCGGGAGCGGGAAGTGGGACAATGAGCAGTTCTTC. Translation gives CASSLSGSGKWDNEQFF.

The chain employs TRBV11-3 and TRBJ2-2; TRBD2 agrees at 7 bases. V was clipped by 5 bases and J by 4 bases; unmatched bases: 7. The CDR3 spans 15 residues. Per the germline V gene, CDR1 is SGHNT and CDR2 is YENEEA. The CDR3 coding sequence is TGTGCCAGCAGCCCGGGGGGTTGGAGCACCGGGGAGCTGTTTTTT. This encodes CASSPGGWSTGELFF.

This chain uses TRBV27 with TRBJ2-1, with 8 bases identical to TRBD2. Germline CDR1 is MNHEY and CDR2 is SMNVEV (reference sequence). J gave up 6 bases and V 3 bases, and 7 bases lay outside the gene matches. CDR3 length: 15 amino acids. The DNA of the CDR3 is TGTGCCAGCAGTTTGTTCCCTACTAGCGGCAATGAGCAGTTCTTC. As protein: CASSLFPTSGNEQFF.

V and J are TRBV5-4 and TRBJ2-7; 7 positions match TRBD1. From germline, CDR1 is SGHNT and CDR2 YYREEE (reference sequence). The ends lost 3 bases at V and 3 bases at J; junction bases unmatched: 6. This CDR3 has 14 amino acids. The CDR3 reads CASSSGTVNYEQYF. The CDR3 DNA sequence: TGTGCCAGCAGCTCCGGGACAGTAAACTACGAGCAGTACTTC.

The chain combines TRBV12-5 with TRBJ2-1; no firm D call. The CDR3 is 16 amino acids. CDR1 and CDR2 from the germline V gene are LGHNT and FRNRAP. Trimming cost V 7 bases and J 4 bases, with 20 bases left between them. CDR3 loop: CASVLHYGKNYNEQFF. CDR3 nucleotides: TGTGCTAGTGTCCTGCACTATGGAAAAAATTACAATGAGCAGTTCTTC.

The chain uses TRBV4-2 and TRBJ2-2; 8 bases agree with TRBD1. Trimming cost V 0 bases and J 5 bases; bases outside gene matches: 5. CDR1 is LGHNA, CDR2 YNFKEQ, per germline. The CDR3 is 16 amino acids. The DNA for the CDR3 is TGTGCCAGCAGCCAAGATCAGGACAGGGCGACCGGGGAGCTGTTTTTT. It translates to CASSQDQDRATGELFF.

This chain connects TRBV25-1 to TRBJ1-1; a possible D gene is TRBD1 (5 bases). This CDR3 spans 14 amino acids. CDR1 MGHDK and CDR2 SYGVNS come from the germline V gene. Trimming shortened V by 1 base and J by 4 bases, and 10 bases separated the two germline ends. CDR3 loop: CASSEFTGATEAFF. CDR3 nucleotides: TGTGCCAGCAGTGAATTTACTGGGGCCACTGAAGCTTTCTTT.

CDR3 amino acids: CASSLGDSSYNEQFF. CDR3 coding DNA: TGTGCCAGCAGCTTAGGGGACAGCTCCTACAATGAGCAGTTCTTC. This chain joins TRBV7-7 and TRBJ2-1; 7 bases agree with TRBD1. The CDR3 runs to 15 residues. Germline CDR1 and CDR2: SSHAT and FNYEAQ (reference sequence). V lost 1 base, J lost 0 bases, and 0 bases stayed unmatched.

The rearrangement uses TRBV27 and TRBJ2-1; D is uncertain. Germline loops: CDR1 MNHEY, CDR2 SMNVEV (reference sequence). There are 12 residues in the CDR3. The V end was cut by 6 bases, the J end by 10 bases, with 13 bases between. CDR3 coding DNA: TGTGCCAGCAGACAGAATGTTGACGAGCAGTTCTTC. Amino acids: CASRQNVDEQFF.

V usage is TRBV2 and J usage is TRBJ1-1, with 7 bases that match TRBD1. This CDR3 has 13 residues. The V gene end was trimmed by 9 bases and the J gene end by 4 bases; junction bases not matched to a gene: 8. Germline V gene data show CDR1 as SNHLY and CDR2 as FYNNEI. The CDR3 DNA reads as TGTGCCAGAGGCTTCGGGACAGCCACTGAAGCTTTCTTT. This codes for CARGFGTATEAFF.

This clone was seen once. This chain joins TRBV7-8 and TRBJ2-2; D might be TRBD2 (5 bases). CDR3 length: 14 amino acids. Trimming stripped 11 bases from V and 1 base from J, with 14 bases between. Germline assignment: CDR1 SGHVS and CDR2 FQNEAQ. The CDR3 is CASRDRRNTGELFF. The CDR3 DNA reads TGTGCCTCCCGGGATAGGAGGAACACCGGGGAGCTGTTTTTT.

J is TRBJ1-6 and V is TRBV18; 9 positions match TRBD1. The germline CDR1 and CDR2 sequences are KGHSH and LQKENI. V shed 1 base, J shed 7 bases, and the junction held 14 bases outside the gene matches. The CDR3 totals 19 residues. CDR3 sequence reads: CASSPRPGTGMDPNSPLHF. The CDR3 nucleotides are TGTGCCAGCTCACCACGTCCCGGGACAGGGATGGACCCCAATTCACCCCTCCACTTT.

J is TRBJ1-1 and V is TRBV13, with 8 bases aligning to TRBD1. Germline V gene data show CDR1 as PRHDT and CDR2 as FYEKMQ (reference sequence). V lost 5 bases, J lost 4 bases, and 9 bases stayed unmatched. This CDR3 is built from 15 residues. The CDR3 protein is CASSPTGDWGTEAFF. CDR3 nucleotide sequence: TGTGCCAGCAGCCCGACAGGGGATTGGGGCACTGAAGCTTTCTTT. Full variable domain (remainder filled in from reference TRBV13 and TRBJ1-1): AAGVIQSPRHLIKEKRETATLKCYPIPRHDTVYWYQQGPGQDPQFLISFYEKMQSDKGSIPDRFSAQQFSDYHSELNMSSLELGDSALYFCASSPTGDWGTEAFFGQGTRLTVV.

The chain employs TRBV7-9 and TRBJ1-2, with D possibly matching TRBD1 (5 bases). Germline loops: CDR1 SEHNR, CDR2 FQNEAQ (reference sequence). The CDR3 totals 13 residues. V dropped 5 bases and J dropped 4 bases, with 11 bases sitting between them. The CDR3 is CASSRGTVYGYTF. CDR3 in DNA: TGTGCCAGCAGCCGCGGGACGGTCTATGGCTACACCTTC.